These T cell receptor beta chains were read from a single sample in a study of blood T cell repertoires in COVID-19. The protocol was immunoSEQ multiplex PCR, while the TCRdb copy is restricted to in-frame clones and leaves out a portion. The profile shows 95,000 to 150,000 clones, about four fifths of them singletons. The sequencing sample was made of peripheral blood. These receptors all come from a man aged 60-69 years with active or convalescent COVID-19. CDR3s include the opening cysteine and the closing phenylalanine or tryptophan. A D gene is named only where the DNA matches it firmly. Some rows have no size entry. The others give once, few or many, or a class for an expanded clone.

D gene | clone size | J gene | V gene | CDR3 DNA | CDR3 protein
TRBD2 | . | TRBJ2-5 | TRBV30 | TGTGCCTGGAGTGTGGCTAGCGGGCGTCAAGAGACCCAGTACTTC | CAWSVASGRQETQYF
TRBD1 | . | TRBJ2-1 | TRBV24-1 | TGTGCCACCAGTGATTCGACAGGGGCGGAGATGTACAATGAGCAGTTCTTC | CATSDSTGAEMYNEQFF
TRBD1 | . | TRBJ2-5 | TRBV4-3 | TGCGCCAGCAGCCGGGACAGTCAAGAGACCCAGTACTTC | CASSRDSQETQYF
. | . | TRBJ1-4 | TRBV6-5 | TGTGCCAGCAGTTACGGGCAGGGTACAACTAATGAAAAACTGTTTTTT | CASSYGQGTTNEKLFF
TRBD1 | . | TRBJ1-1 | TRBV28 | TGTGCCACCCGGACAGGGGGCTTTCCAGAAGCTTTCTTT | CATRTGGFPEAFF
TRBD1 | . | TRBJ2-7 | TRBV6-5 | TGTGCCAGCTTCCGGGACAGGGGTTCCTACGAGCAGTACTTC | CASFRDRGSYEQYF
TRBD1 | . | TRBJ1-2 | TRBV9 | TGTGCCAGCAGCCCATCGACAGGGGGTTTTTATGGCTACACCTTC | CASSPSTGGFYGYTF
TRBD2 | . | TRBJ2-1 | TRBV28 | TGTGCCAGCAGTTTATTGACTAGCGGGAGCTATGAGCAGTTCTTC | CASSLLTSGSYEQFF
TRBD2 | . | TRBJ2-2 | TRBV11-2 | TGTGCCAGCAGCTTGACTAGCGGGATTACCGGGGAGCTGTTTTTT | CASSLTSGITGELFF
TRBD1 | . | TRBJ1-1 | TRBV7-9 | TGTGCCAGCAGCGCCTACAGGGGGTTTACTGAAGCTTTCTTT | CASSAYRGFTEAFF
. | . | TRBJ1-2 | TRBV28 | TGTGCCAGCATTTCGGGTAGTTTGCCAAATGGCTACACCTTC | CASISGSLPNGYTF
TRBD2 | . | TRBJ2-2 | TRBV5-1 | TGCGCCAGCAGCCCCGGGACTACTTACACCGGGGAGCTGTTTTTT | CASSPGTTYTGELFF
. | few | TRBJ1-2 | TRBV5-1 | TGCGCCAGCAGTATCCGTGCCCTATATGGCTACACCTTC | CASSIRALYGYTF
. | . | TRBJ1-2 | TRBV19 | TGTGCCAGTACTCCAGGGCCCAACTATGGCTACACCTTC | CASTPGPNYGYTF
TRBD2 | . | TRBJ2-5 | TRBV18 | TGTGCCAGCTCACCCGCAGGACTAGCGGGAGTCGGGACCCAGTACTTC | CASSPAGLAGVGTQYF
TRBD1 | . | TRBJ2-6 | TRBV7-9 | TGTGCCAGCAGCCCTATCCCCGGGACAGCCGTCTCTGGGGCCAACGTCCTGACTTTC | CASSPIPGTAVSGANVLTF
. | . | TRBJ1-6 | TRBV7-9 | TGTGCCAGCAGCTTAGGACAACCTAATTCACCCCTCCACTTT | CASSLGQPNSPLHF
TRBD1 | once | TRBJ2-1 | TRBV18 | TGTGCCAGCTCACGTCAAGGGACAGACTACAATGAGCAGTTCTTC | CASSRQGTDYNEQFF
. | . | TRBJ2-7 | TRBV7-2 | TGTGCCAGCAGCACCCGACAGGCTTCCTACGAGCAGTACTTC | CASSTRQASYEQYF
. | . | TRBJ1-1 | TRBV27 | TGTGCCAGCAGTAGGGGGGGTTTTCCGAAAGCTTTCTTT | CASSRGGFPKAFF
TRBD1 | . | TRBJ1-2 | TRBV7-3 | TGTGCCAGCAGCTCAGGGGGCGCAGATGGCTACACCTTC | CASSSGGADGYTF
TRBD2 | . | TRBJ2-1 | TRBV14 | TGTGCCAGCAGCCGCATCCCGGGACTAGCGGGAGGATGGGAGCAGTTCTTC | CASSRIPGLAGGWEQFF
. | . | TRBJ2-4 | TRBV18 | TGTGCCAGCTCACCACTAAGGGAGGCGATTCAGTACTTC | CASSPLREAIQYF
. | once | TRBJ2-1 | TRBV28 | TGTGCCAGCAGTTTTCAGGGTTTGGCGAATGAGCAGTTCTTC | CASSFQGLANEQFF
. | . | TRBJ2-7 | TRBV7-9 | TGTGCCAGCAGCTCAAGTTGGGAGGCCAGCTCCTACGAGCAGTACTTC | CASSSSWEASSYEQYF
. | . | TRBJ2-7 | TRBV20-1 | TGCAGTGCTCCGTACTATAACGAGCAGTACTTC | CSAPYYNEQYF
TRBD1 | . | TRBJ2-3 | TRBV27 | TGTGCCAGCAGGTACAGGGGGCGATCGAGAACAGATACGCAGTATTTT | CASRYRGRSRTDTQYF
. | few | TRBJ1-2 | TRBV7-9 | TGTGCCAGCAGCGTACGGGGAGCAGGCTACACCTTC | CASSVRGAGYTF
TRBD2 | . | TRBJ2-3 | TRBV6-5 | TGTGCCAGCACTCCGGGACTAGCGTTCACAGATACGCAGTATTTT | CASTPGLAFTDTQYF
. | . | TRBJ2-2 | TRBV5-1 | TGCGCCAGCGGCTGGCTGGCGGGGACCGGGGAGCTGTTTTTT | CASGWLAGTGELFF
TRBD2 | . | TRBJ2-1 | TRBV20-1 | TGCAGTGCTAGTCCGGGACTAGCGGCCAATGAGCAGTTCTTC | CSASPGLAANEQFF
. | . | TRBJ2-7 | TRBV19 | TGTGCCAGTGCGGGTTCTAACGACGAGCAGTACTTC | CASAGSNDEQYF
TRBD1 | . | TRBJ2-1 | TRBV29-1 | TGCAGCACAGATCACAGGGGGCGGAATGAGCAGTTCTTC | CSTDHRGRNEQFF
TRBD2 | . | TRBJ2-3 | TRBV15 | TGTGCCACCAGCAGGAGTAGCGGGATTCGCACAGATACGCAGTATTTT | CATSRSSGIRTDTQYF
TRBD2 | . | TRBJ2-1 | TRBV11-3 | TGTGCCAGCAGCCCCCGACTAGCGGGAGTTGACAATGAGCAGTTCTTC | CASSPRLAGVDNEQFF
TRBD2 | . | TRBJ2-1 | TRBV19 | TGTGCCAGTAGGATCACCCCTAGCGGGAGGGCCAAGGAGCAGTTCTTC | CASRITPSGRAKEQFF
TRBD1 | once | TRBJ1-2 | TRBV5-1 | TGCGCCAGCAGCTCGGGGACAGGGTTTCAGGGCTACACCTTC | CASSSGTGFQGYTF
. | . | TRBJ1-1 | TRBV9 | TGTGCCAGCAGCGTAGTAGATGAGGGCACTGAAGCTTTCTTT | CASSVVDEGTEAFF
. | . | TRBJ2-7 | TRBV5-6 | TGTGCCAGCAGCCCCGGGACACGAAACTACGAGCAGTACTTC | CASSPGTRNYEQYF
. | . | TRBJ1-1 | TRBV18 | TGTGCCAGCTCACCACGACAGCCTGGGGGCGGAAACACTGAAGCTTTCTTT | CASSPRQPGGGNTEAFF
TRBD1 | . | TRBJ2-7 | TRBV19 | TGTGCCAGTAGTACCTCGACAGGGCGCTACGAGCAGTACTTC | CASSTSTGRYEQYF
. | . | TRBJ1-5 | TRBV6-2/TRBV6-3 | TGTGCCAGCAGTTCGGTTGGAGGCAATCAGCCCCAGCATTTT | CASSSVGGNQPQHF
. | few | TRBJ1-4 | TRBV15 | TGTGCCACCAGCTTCGGGGCAACTAATGAAAAACTGTTTTTT | CATSFGATNEKLFF
TRBD1 | . | TRBJ1-2 | TRBV18 | TGTGCCAGCTCACACGGAGGGGGCGACTATGGCTACACCTTC | CASSHGGGDYGYTF
. | once | TRBJ2-3 | TRBV6-2/TRBV6-3 | TGTGCCAGCAGTCTCCGGGGAGCGGTAGATACGCAGTATTTT | CASSLRGAVDTQYF
TRBD1 | few | TRBJ2-7 | TRBV2 | TGTGCCAGCAGTGTAAGAGGACAGGGGGAATACGAGCAGTACTTC | CASSVRGQGEYEQYF
TRBD2 | once | TRBJ2-7 | TRBV6-2/TRBV6-3 | TGTGCCAGCAGTGACTCTGAGCGGGGCCTCTCCTACGAGCAGTACTTC | CASSDSERGLSYEQYF
TRBD2 | once | TRBJ2-1 | TRBV29-1 | TGCAGCGGCCGAGCTAGCGGCTCACTCTCTAGCTCCTACAATGAGCAGTTCTTC | CSGRASGSLSSSYNEQFF
TRBD1 | . | TRBJ1-5 | TRBV6-1 | TGTGCCAGCAGCGAACAGGGGTCCCTTCGTAATCAGCCCCAGCATTTT | CASSEQGSLRNQPQHF
TRBD2 | . | TRBJ2-1 | TRBV7-2 | TGTGCCAGCAGCCGCCGGGAGGGTTTCAATGAGCAGTTCTTC | CASSRREGFNEQFF
. | . | TRBJ2-1 | TRBV19 | TGTGCCAGTAGTATAGAGTCAAATGAGCAGTTCTTC | CASSIESNEQFF
. | . | TRBJ2-7 | TRBV5-6 | TGTGCCAGCAGCTTGGGGGTAGGGGGCGAGCAGTACTTC | CASSLGVGGEQYF
TRBD1 | . | TRBJ2-7 | TRBV6-6 | TGTGCCAGCAGTCACCCCGGAGGGGACAGGGGAAGCGAGCAGTACTTC | CASSHPGGDRGSEQYF
TRBD1 | . | TRBJ1-4 | TRBV15 | TGTGCCACCAGCAGAGATTATGGCCAGGGGGCAGGAGAAAAACTGTTTTTT | CATSRDYGQGAGEKLFF
. | . | TRBJ1-4 | TRBV6-1 | TGTGCCAGCAGTGACCCGACTCGTGGCAGTGGTGAAAAACTGTTTTTT | CASSDPTRGSGEKLFF
. | . | TRBJ1-5 | TRBV18 | TGTGCCAGCTCACCCGGGAGCCAGCCCCAGCATTTT | CASSPGSQPQHF
TRBD1 | . | TRBJ1-1 | TRBV30 | TGTGCCTGGAGTGTAAGGACAGGGAGAATGAACACTGAAGCTTTCTTT | CAWSVRTGRMNTEAFF